This T cell receptor beta chain was obtained from a study of beta chain features in type 1 diabetes. About the research overall: Cell yields, age and gender were similar between patients and healthy donors. General observations from the study: Type 1 diabetes patients had fewer VDJ junction insertions and more deletions. TCRB repertoires of naive, central memory and Treg cells appeared more similar among patients than among healthy donors. Type 1 diabetes patients had TCRB CDR3s that were shorter (moderately but significantly so) in all four CD4+ subsets.

Expressed TCRB transcripts were sequenced because the entire RNA isolate underwent reverse transcription. Produced via immunoSEQ multiplex PCR; TCRdb's table is partial and in-frame only. The table includes roughly 290,000 clones, approximately 16% detected once. Comments on this clone: Its specificity is not known.

After removal of 5 bases from V and 5 bases from J, the junction contained 9 bases not matched to a gene. The CDR3 runs 15 residues. The germline V gene encodes CDR1 SEHNR and CDR2 FQNEAQ (reference sequence). The origin of this receptor is a man aged 18 to 29 with type 1 diabetes. Material: naive CD4+ T cells from blood. The chain combines TRBV7-9 with TRBJ1-5, with 7 bases lining up with TRBD1. The DNA for the CDR3 is TGTGCCAGCAGCCCCCTCGACAGGGATCATCAGCCCCAGCATTTT. It codes for CASSPLDRDHQPQHF. Full variable domain (missing parts from reference TRBV7-9 and TRBJ1-5): DTGVSQNPRHKITKRGQNVTFRCDPISEHNRLYWYRQTLGQGPEFLTYFQNEAQLEKSRLLSDRFSAERPKGSFSTLEIQRTEQGDSAMYLCASSPLDRDHQPQHFGDGTRLSIL.